The 30 T cell receptor beta chains below were found in one sample sequenced in a study of T cell responses to AZD1222 COVID-19 vaccine. The data were produced by immunoSEQ multiplex PCR, yet TCRdb's version contains in-frame clones alone and is incomplete. The data contain about 200,000 clones, under 95% of them seen just once; the ten biggest clones take up approximately 1%. The starting material was peripheral blood, obtained on day 0 of MenACWY control vaccination. The receptors derive from an adult in good health.

This clone was found a few times. This rearrangement joins TRBV4-2 to TRBJ2-1; 15 positions agree with TRBD2. V trimming: 4 bases; J trimming: 4 bases; junction bases outside the gene matches: 2. The CDR3 consists of 16 residues. The germline V gene has CDR1 LGHNA and CDR2 YNFKEQ. The CDR3 loop is CASSRGLAGGYNEQFF. The CDR3 coding sequence is TGTGCCAGCAGCCGCGGACTAGCGGGGGGGTACAATGAGCAGTTCTTC.

The table lists this clone with a few counts. This chain joins TRBV12-3 or TRBV12-4 and TRBJ1-2; 7 positions match TRBD1. The CDR3 runs 13 residues. Losses at the gene ends were 5 bases for V and 5 bases for J; bases not matched to a gene: 5. The CDR3 DNA reads TGTGCCAGCAGTCCACAGGGGACTTATGGCTACACCTTC. It encodes CASSPQGTYGYTF.

This clone appeared once. The genes are TRBV6-1 and TRBJ1-1; possible D gene TRBD1, 5 bases. There are 16 residues in the CDR3. The germline V and J ends were trimmed by 0 bases and 0 bases, with 11 bases remaining between them. Per the germline V gene, CDR1 is MNHNS and CDR2 is SASEGT. CDR3 in amino acids: CASSEAKGRMNTEAFF. The CDR3 nucleotides read TGTGCCAGCAGTGAAGCGAAGGGGCGCATGAACACTGAAGCTTTCTTT.

V and J are TRBV27 and TRBJ2-7; D may match TRBD1 or TRBD2 (5 bases each). Germline CDR1 MNHEY, CDR2 SMNVEV (reference sequence). CDR3 length: 12 amino acids. Trimming stripped 6 bases from V and 4 bases from J, with 10 bases between. CDR3 coding DNA: TGTGCCAGCAGCCCGGGGACGTACGAGCAGTACTTC. This gives the protein CASSPGTYEQYF.

The chain is built from TRBV4-3 and TRBJ1-2; perhaps TRBD1 as D (5 bases). This CDR3 region has 13 residues. The V gene lost 4 bases and the J gene lost 3 bases, with 9 bases spanning the gap. CDR1 LGHNA and CDR2 YSLEER come from the germline V gene. CDR3 nucleotide sequence: TGCGCCAGCAGCCCTCGGGGGGACTATGGCTACACCTTC. Its protein is CASSPRGDYGYTF.

This chain links TRBV13 with TRBJ1-1; weak D call: TRBD1 (5 bases). V was pared by 7 bases and J by 0 bases, with 15 bases between. CDR1 PRHDT and CDR2 FYEKMQ come from the germline V gene (reference sequence). The CDR3 extends over 15 amino acids. Here the CDR3 reads CASTGPGTMNTEAFF. CDR3 DNA: TGTGCCAGCACCGGTCCGGGGACGATGAACACTGAAGCTTTCTTT.

This chain links TRBV2 with TRBJ2-2, with a possible D match to TRBD1 (5 bases). The V and J ends lost 4 bases and 0 bases respectively, with 9 bases between them. CDR3 length equals 15 residues. Germline values: CDR1 SNHLY, CDR2 FYNNEI. CDR3 loop: CASSVDNTNTGELFF. The DNA of the CDR3 is TGTGCCAGCAGTGTGGACAATACGAACACCGGGGAGCTGTTTTTT.

The chain is built from TRBV5-1 and TRBJ1-1; no clear D. Germline CDR1 reads SGHRS; CDR2 reads YFSETQ. The CDR3 runs 13 residues. V lost 4 bases and J lost 2, with 9 bases in between. In DNA form, the CDR3 reads TGCGCCAGCAGCCCCACTAAAAACACTGAAGCTTTCTTT. Translation gives CASSPTKNTEAFF.

A note on this clone: Other DNA sequences in the same sample also yield this CDR3. J is TRBJ2-3 and V is TRBV5-1, with TRBD2 identical over 11 bases. The CDR3 is 14 amino acids. Germline values: CDR1 SGHRS, CDR2 YFSETQ. V dropped 4 bases and J dropped 3; count of bases not matched to a gene: 1. The CDR3 coding sequence is TGCGCCAGCAGCCTAGCGGGGGGAACAGATACGCAGTATTTT. Translating it yields CASSLAGGTDTQYF. The whole variable domain, filled in from reference TRBV5-1 and TRBJ2-3, reads KAGVTQTPRYLIKTRGQQVTLSCSPISGHRSVSWYQQTPGQGLQFLFEYFSETQRNKGNFPGRFSGRQFSNSRSEMNVSTLELGDSALYLCASSLAGGTDTQYFGPGTRLTVL.

V and J are TRBV6-6 and TRBJ2-2, with TRBD2 identical over 12 bases. J gave up 2 bases and V 6 bases, and 1 base lay outside the gene matches. The CDR3 sequence is 15 residues long. CDR1 is MNHNY and CDR2 is SVGAGI in the germline V gene (reference sequence). The chain's CDR3 is CASRTSGGNTGELFF. CDR3 coding DNA: TGTGCCAGCAGGACTAGCGGGGGAAACACCGGGGAGCTGTTTTTT.

This clone was seen a single time. The chain carries TRBV2 and TRBJ2-2; 7 bases map to TRBD2. V shed 6 bases and J 0 bases; nucleotides not matched to a gene: 7. This CDR3 has 16 amino acids. Germline V CDR1 and CDR2: SNHLY, FYNNEI. The CDR3 reads CASRRSGTANTGELFF. CDR3 DNA sequence: TGTGCCAGCAGACGCAGCGGGACGGCGAACACCGGGGAGCTGTTTTTT. Drawing the rest from reference TRBV2 and TRBJ2-2, the complete variable domain is EPEVTQTPSHQVTQMGQEVILRCVPISNHLYFYWYRQILGQKVEFLVSFYNNEISEKSEIFDDQFSVERPDGSNFTLKIRSTKLEDSAMYFCASRRSGTANTGELFFGEGSRLTVL.

This clone was recorded once. This chain connects TRBV3-1 (or the pseudogene TRBV3-2) to TRBJ2-3, with D uncertain. This CDR3 is built from 15 residues. Germline V CDR1 and CDR2: LGHDT, YNNKEL (reference sequence). Trimming took off 1 base at V and 4 bases at J, with 12 bases between the two ends. The CDR3 DNA reads as TGTGCCAGCAGCCAAGTTGTTTTGCACTCAGATACGCAGTATTTT. Translated: CASSQVVLHSDTQYF.

The gene calls are TRBV25-1 and TRBJ1-6, with D possibly being TRBD1 (5 bases). The CDR3 consists of 15 residues. V was pared by 3 bases and J by 3 bases, with 9 bases between. Germline V CDR1 and CDR2: MGHDK, SYGVNS. The CDR3 here is CASSDPGYYNSPLHF. CDR3 nucleotide sequence: TGTGCCAGCAGTGATCCAGGGTACTATAATTCACCCCTCCACTTT.

The gene calls are TRBV18 and TRBJ1-1; D perhaps matches TRBD1 (5 bases). V was shortened by 3 bases and J by 4 bases, with 9 bases between the two germline ends. Germline CDR1 is KGHSH and CDR2 is LQKENI. This CDR3 contains 13 residues. The CDR3 bases are TGTGCCAGCTCACCGGCAGGGACCACTGAAGCTTTCTTT. Translated: CASSPAGTTEAFF.

The V gene is TRBV5-1, the J gene TRBJ1-1; D uncertain. The germline V gene has CDR1 SGHRS and CDR2 YFSETQ. V lost 5 bases, J lost 2 bases, and 13 bases lay in between. The CDR3 is made up of 14 amino acids. The CDR3 protein is CASSPGGRNTEAFF. CDR3 DNA sequence: TGCGCCAGCAGTCCGGGCGGGAGAAACACTGAAGCTTTCTTT.

This chain uses TRBV3-1 (or the pseudogene TRBV3-2) with TRBJ2-2, with TRBD2 identical over 13 bases. Germline CDR1 LGHDT, CDR2 YNNKEL (reference sequence). V gave up 1 base and J gave up 4 bases; unmatched junction bases: 6. CDR3 length equals 18 residues. In DNA, the CDR3 is TGTGCCAGCAGCCAAGGACTAGCGGGGGGCCTAATCACCGGGGAGCTGTTTTTT. It yields the protein CASSQGLAGGLITGELFF.

The chain links TRBV30 to TRBJ2-7; 10 nucleotides align to TRBD2. There are 15 residues in the CDR3. V dropped 3 bases and J dropped 7; count of bases not matched to a gene: 12. CDR1 GTSNPN and CDR2 SVGIG come from the germline V gene (reference sequence). CDR3 sequence (DNA): TGTGCCTGGAGCGCGGGGCTAGCGGGGGTGGGGGAGCAGTACTTC. Protein product: CAWSAGLAGVGEQYF.

V and J are TRBV6-5 and TRBJ1-2; weak D call: TRBD1 (5 bases). V was pared by 4 bases and J by 0 bases, with 12 bases between. CDR3 length: 15 amino acids. Germline CDR1 MNHEY, CDR2 SVGAGI. The DNA of the CDR3 is TGTGCCAGCAGTTTCGGGGCGCCCGCTAACTATGGCTACACCTTC. It yields the protein CASSFGAPANYGYTF.

The V and J genes are TRBV18 and TRBJ1-3; D is uncertain. Germline CDR1 KGHSH, CDR2 LQKENI. Trimming removed 2 bases from V and 4 bases from J, with 6 bases in between. The length of the CDR3 is 13 residues. This chain's CDR3 is CASSPSRGNTIYF. CDR3 DNA sequence: TGTGCCAGCTCACCATCGAGGGGAAACACCATATATTTT.

With regard to this clone: The same CDR3 can be traced to other DNA sequences in this sample. This rearrangement joins TRBV11-2 to TRBJ2-1, with TRBD2 as a possible D gene (7 bases). Deletions cut 1 base from V and 6 bases from J, with 10 bases between. This CDR3 has 14 amino acids. Per germline, CDR1 SGHAT and CDR2 FQNNGV. The CDR3 loop reads CASSLAGGPNEQFF. The CDR3, as DNA: TGTGCCAGCAGCTTAGCGGGGGGCCCCAATGAGCAGTTCTTC.

The chain uses TRBV7-9 and TRBJ2-5; D not certain. V shed 5 bases and J shed 2 bases, with 12 bases lying between them. The germline CDR1 and CDR2 sequences are SEHNR and FQNEAQ (reference sequence). This CDR3 spans 14 amino acids. CDR3 DNA sequence: TGTGCCAGCAGCCCCCAAGGATATCAAGAGACCCAGTACTTC. Its protein is CASSPQGYQETQYF. Together with reference TRBV7-9 and TRBJ2-5, the CDR3 gives the full variable domain: DTGVSQNPRHKITKRGQNVTFRCDPISEHNRLYWYRQTLGQGPEFLTYFQNEAQLEKSRLLSDRFSAERPKGSFSTLEIQRTEQGDSAMYLCASSPQGYQETQYFGPGTRLLVL.

The rearrangement uses TRBV15 and TRBJ1-2; D remains unclear. The V gene's germline CDR1 is LNHNV and CDR2 YYDKDF (reference sequence). The CDR3 is made up of 13 amino acids. Trimming took off 3 bases at V and 4 bases at J, with 9 bases between the two ends. The CDR3 sequence is CATSRGVGYGYTF. Written as DNA, the CDR3 is TGTGCCACCAGCAGGGGCGTGGGCTATGGCTACACCTTC.

The V gene is TRBV28, the J gene TRBJ1-6; D is perhaps TRBD1 (5 bases). The CDR3 runs to 15 residues. Germline CDR1 is MDHEN and CDR2 is SYDVKM. Between the trimmed V and J ends, which lost 5 bases and 7 bases, there was a span of 15 bases. The DNA for the CDR3 is TGTGCCAGCAGTCTCTACAGGTTCGGGAATTCACCCCTCCACTTT. Translated, it gives CASSLYRFGNSPLHF.

The chain carries TRBV11-2 and TRBJ1-4; 7 bases match TRBD1. Trimming cost V 2 bases and J 7 bases; bases outside gene matches: 4. Germline CDR1 SGHAT, CDR2 FQNNGV. The CDR3 length is 14 residues. The CDR3 DNA sequence: TGTGCCAGCAGCTTAACCAGGGGGGGTGAAAAACTGTTTTTT. This translates into CASSLTRGGEKLFF.

The chain joins TRBV11-2 to TRBJ1-1; possibly TRBD1 for D (5 bases). V shed 5 bases and J shed 3 bases, with 13 bases lying between them. CDR3 size: 14 residues. CDR1 and CDR2 from the germline V gene are SGHAT and FQNNGV. CDR3: CASSLVTEYTEAFF. DNA of the CDR3: TGTGCCAGCAGCCTAGTGACAGAATACACTGAAGCTTTCTTT.

The chain combines TRBV6-5 with TRBJ1-2; TRBD1 aligns across 7 bases. CDR3 size: 14 residues. Germline-derived CDR1 and CDR2 are MNHEY and SVGAGI. J lost 7 bases, V lost 10 bases, and 15 bases had no gene match. CDR3 bases: TGTGCCACGCACACAGGGGAGTATGCGAGTGGCTACACCTTC. This gives the protein CATHTGEYASGYTF.

This clone was seen only once. This rearrangement joins TRBV7-8 to TRBJ2-7, with 10 bases aligning to TRBD1. CDR1 SGHVS and CDR2 FQNEAQ come from the germline V gene. This CDR3 contains 14 residues. V was pared by 7 bases and J by 7 bases, with 10 bases of the junction left unmatched. This CDR3 is CASTQDRGVIEQYF. For the CDR3, the DNA is TGTGCCAGCACCCAGGACAGGGGGGTTATAGAGCAGTACTTC. Based on the CDR3 plus reference TRBV7-8 and TRBJ2-7, the full variable domain is GAGVSQSPRYKVAKRGQDVALRCDPISGHVSLFWYQQALGQGPEFLTYFQNEAQLDKSGLPSDRFFAERPEGSVSTLKIQRTQQEDSAVYLCASTQDRGVIEQYFGPGTRLTVT.

The chain combines TRBV5-4 with TRBJ2-7; D is possibly TRBD2 (5 bases). Trimming cost V 4 bases and J 0 bases, with 11 bases left between them. Germline V lookup: CDR1 SGHNT, CDR2 YYREEE (reference sequence). The CDR3 extends over 14 amino acids. DNA of the CDR3: TGTGCCAGCAGCCCCAGCGGCGTCTCCTACGAGCAGTACTTC. Translation: CASSPSGVSYEQYF.

The chain couples TRBV29-1 to TRBJ1-1; the D is unclear. CDR1 is SQVTM, CDR2 ANQGSEA, per germline. The CDR3 sequence is 12 residues long. Trimming left V 6 bases short and J 3 bases short, with 11 bases between. The CDR3 is CSVRTADTEAFF. CDR3 sequence (DNA): TGCAGCGTCCGGACGGCGGACACTGAAGCTTTCTTT.

V is TRBV3-1 (or the pseudogene TRBV3-2) and J is TRBJ1-3; TRBD1 agrees at 9 bases. The CDR3 sequence is 16 residues long. J lost 3 bases, V lost 3 bases, and 6 bases had no gene match. Germline CDR1 and CDR2: LGHDT and YNNKEL (reference sequence). The CDR3 DNA reads TGTGCCAGCAGCCATGCCACAGGGGGCTTTGGAAACACCATATATTTT. It is translated as CASSHATGGFGNTIYF.